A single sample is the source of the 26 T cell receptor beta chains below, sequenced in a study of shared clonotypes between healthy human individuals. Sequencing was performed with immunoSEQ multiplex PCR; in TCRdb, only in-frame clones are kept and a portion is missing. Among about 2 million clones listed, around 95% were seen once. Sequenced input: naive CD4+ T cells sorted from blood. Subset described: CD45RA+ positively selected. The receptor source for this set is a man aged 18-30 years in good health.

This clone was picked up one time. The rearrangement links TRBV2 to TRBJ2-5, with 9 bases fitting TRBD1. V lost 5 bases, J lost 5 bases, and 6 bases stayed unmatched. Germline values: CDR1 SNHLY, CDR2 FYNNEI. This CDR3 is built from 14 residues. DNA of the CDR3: TGTGCCAGCAGTTTACAGGGGGCACAGGAGACCCAGTACTTC. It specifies CASSLQGAQETQYF.

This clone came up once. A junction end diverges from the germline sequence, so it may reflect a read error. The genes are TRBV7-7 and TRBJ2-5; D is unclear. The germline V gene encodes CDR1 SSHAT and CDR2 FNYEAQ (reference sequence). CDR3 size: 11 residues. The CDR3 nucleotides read TGTGCTAGCAGCGCACGAGAGACCCAGTACTTC. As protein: CASSARETQYF.

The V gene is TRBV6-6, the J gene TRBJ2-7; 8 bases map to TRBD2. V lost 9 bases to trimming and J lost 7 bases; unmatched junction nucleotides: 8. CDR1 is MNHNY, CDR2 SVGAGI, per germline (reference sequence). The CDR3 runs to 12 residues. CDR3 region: CASHAGGGEQYF. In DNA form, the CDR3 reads TGTGCCAGTCACGCGGGAGGAGGGGAGCAGTACTTC.

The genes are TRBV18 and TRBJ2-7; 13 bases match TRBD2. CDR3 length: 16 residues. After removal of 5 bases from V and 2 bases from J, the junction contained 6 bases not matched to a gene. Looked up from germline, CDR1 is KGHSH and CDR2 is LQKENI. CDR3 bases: TGTGCCAGCTCAGCAGGACTAGCGGGAGCCACCTACGAGCAGTACTTC. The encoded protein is CASSAGLAGATYEQYF.

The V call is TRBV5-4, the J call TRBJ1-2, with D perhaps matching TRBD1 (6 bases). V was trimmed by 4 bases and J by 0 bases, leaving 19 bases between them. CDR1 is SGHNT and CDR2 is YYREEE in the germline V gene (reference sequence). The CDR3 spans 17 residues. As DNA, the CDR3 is TGTGCCAGCAGCCAACTTAGCGGGGGCCGAGCTAACTATGGCTACACCTTC. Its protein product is CASSQLSGGRANYGYTF.

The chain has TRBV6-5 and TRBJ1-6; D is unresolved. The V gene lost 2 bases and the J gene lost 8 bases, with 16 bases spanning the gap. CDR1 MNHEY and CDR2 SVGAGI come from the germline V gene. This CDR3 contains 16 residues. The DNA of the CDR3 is TGTGCCAGCAGTTACCGGTGGGGTCTATATGATTCACCCCTCCACTTT. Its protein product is CASSYRWGLYDSPLHF.

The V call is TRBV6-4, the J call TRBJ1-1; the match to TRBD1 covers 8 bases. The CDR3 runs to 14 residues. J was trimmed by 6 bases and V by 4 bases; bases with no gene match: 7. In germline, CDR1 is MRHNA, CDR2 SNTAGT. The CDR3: CASSARTGSPEAFF. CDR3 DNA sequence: TGTGCCAGCAGTGCTAGGACAGGGAGCCCTGAAGCTTTCTTT.

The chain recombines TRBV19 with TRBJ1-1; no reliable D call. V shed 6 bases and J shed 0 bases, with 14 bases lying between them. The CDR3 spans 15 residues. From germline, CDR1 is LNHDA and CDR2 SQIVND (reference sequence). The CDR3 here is CASRGSMGLNTEAFF. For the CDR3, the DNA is TGTGCCAGTAGGGGGAGTATGGGCTTGAACACTGAAGCTTTCTTT. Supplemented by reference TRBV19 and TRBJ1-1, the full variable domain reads DGGITQSPKYLFRKEGQNVTLSCEQNLNHDAMYWYRQDPGQGLRLIYYSQIVNDFQKGDIAEGYSVSREKKESFPLTVTSAQKNPTAFYLCASRGSMGLNTEAFFGQGTRLTVV.

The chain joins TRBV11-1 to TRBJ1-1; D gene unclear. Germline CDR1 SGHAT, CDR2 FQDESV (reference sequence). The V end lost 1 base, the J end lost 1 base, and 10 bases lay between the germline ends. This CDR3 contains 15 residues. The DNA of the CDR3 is TGTGCCAGCAGCTTAGATGGAGGGCCGAACACTGAAGCTTTCTTT. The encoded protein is CASSLDGGPNTEAFF.

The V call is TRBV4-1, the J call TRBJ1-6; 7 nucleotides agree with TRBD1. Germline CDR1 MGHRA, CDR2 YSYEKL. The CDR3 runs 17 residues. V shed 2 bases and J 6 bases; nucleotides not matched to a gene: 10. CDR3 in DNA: TGCGCCAGCAGCCAACGGGGACAGTGGGGGCCTAATTCACCCCTCCACTTT. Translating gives CASSQRGQWGPNSPLHF.

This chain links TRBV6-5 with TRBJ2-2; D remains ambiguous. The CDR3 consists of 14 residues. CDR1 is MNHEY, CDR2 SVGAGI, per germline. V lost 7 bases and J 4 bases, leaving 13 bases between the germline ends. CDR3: CASIDVGGTGELFF. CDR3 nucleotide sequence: TGTGCCAGCATCGATGTAGGCGGCACCGGGGAGCTGTTTTTT.

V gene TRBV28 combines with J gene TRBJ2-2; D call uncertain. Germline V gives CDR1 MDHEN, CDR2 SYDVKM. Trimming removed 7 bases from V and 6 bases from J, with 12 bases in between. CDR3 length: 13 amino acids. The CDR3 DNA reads TGTGCCAGCAACCCCGTGTTGTCCGGGGAGCTGTTTTTT. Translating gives CASNPVLSGELFF.

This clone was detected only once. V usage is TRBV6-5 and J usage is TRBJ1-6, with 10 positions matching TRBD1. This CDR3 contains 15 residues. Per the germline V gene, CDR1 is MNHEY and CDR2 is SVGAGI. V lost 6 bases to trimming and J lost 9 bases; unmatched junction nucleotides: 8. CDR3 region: CASRIDRDRGSPLHF. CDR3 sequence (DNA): TGTGCCAGCAGAATAGACCGGGACAGGGGTTCACCCCTCCACTTT.

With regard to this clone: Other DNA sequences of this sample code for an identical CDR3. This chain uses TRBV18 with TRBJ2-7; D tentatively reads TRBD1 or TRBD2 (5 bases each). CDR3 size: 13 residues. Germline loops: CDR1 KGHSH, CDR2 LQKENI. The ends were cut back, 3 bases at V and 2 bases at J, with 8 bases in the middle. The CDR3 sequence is CASSPGATYEQYF. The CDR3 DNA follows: TGTGCCAGCTCACCCGGGGCTACCTACGAGCAGTACTTC.

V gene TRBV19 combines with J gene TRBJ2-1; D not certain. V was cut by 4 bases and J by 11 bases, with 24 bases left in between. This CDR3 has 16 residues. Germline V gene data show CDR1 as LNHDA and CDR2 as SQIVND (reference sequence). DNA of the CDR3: TGTGCCAGTAGTAGCCCCCCCTCGGCTGCAGTACAAAAGCAGTTCTTC. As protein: CASSSPPSAAVQKQFF.

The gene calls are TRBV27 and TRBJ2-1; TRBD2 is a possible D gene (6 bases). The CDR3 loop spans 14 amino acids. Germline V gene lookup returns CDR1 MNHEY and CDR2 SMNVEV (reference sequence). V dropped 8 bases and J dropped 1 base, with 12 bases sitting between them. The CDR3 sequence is CASSQRGSYNEQFF. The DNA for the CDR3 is TGTGCCAGCTCCCAACGGGGGTCCTACAATGAGCAGTTCTTC.

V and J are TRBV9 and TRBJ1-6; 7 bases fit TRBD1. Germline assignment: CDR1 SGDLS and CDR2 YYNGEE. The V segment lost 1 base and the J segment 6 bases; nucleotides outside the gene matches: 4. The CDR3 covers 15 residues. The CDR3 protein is CASSVRDSINSPLHF. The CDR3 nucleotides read TGTGCCAGCAGCGTAAGGGACAGTATTAATTCACCCCTCCACTTT.

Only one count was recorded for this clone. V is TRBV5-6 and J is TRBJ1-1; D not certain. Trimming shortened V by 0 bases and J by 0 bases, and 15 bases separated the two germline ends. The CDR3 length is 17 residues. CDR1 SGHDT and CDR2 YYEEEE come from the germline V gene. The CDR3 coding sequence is TGTGCCAGCAGCTTGGGTGTCAATTTATTGATGAACACTGAAGCTTTCTTT. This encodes CASSLGVNLLMNTEAFF.

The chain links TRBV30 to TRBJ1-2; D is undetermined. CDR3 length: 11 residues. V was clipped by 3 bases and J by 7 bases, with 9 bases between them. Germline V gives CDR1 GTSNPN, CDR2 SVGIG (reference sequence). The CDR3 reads CAWRVDSGYTF. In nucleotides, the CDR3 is TGTGCCTGGAGGGTTGACTCTGGCTACACCTTC.

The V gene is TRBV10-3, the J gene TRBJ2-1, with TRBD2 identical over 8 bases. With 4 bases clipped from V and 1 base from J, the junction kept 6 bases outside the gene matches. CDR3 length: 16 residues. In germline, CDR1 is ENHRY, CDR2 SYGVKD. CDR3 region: CAISGLLAVSYNEQFF. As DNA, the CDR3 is TGTGCCATCAGTGGCTTACTAGCGGTATCCTACAATGAGCAGTTCTTC.

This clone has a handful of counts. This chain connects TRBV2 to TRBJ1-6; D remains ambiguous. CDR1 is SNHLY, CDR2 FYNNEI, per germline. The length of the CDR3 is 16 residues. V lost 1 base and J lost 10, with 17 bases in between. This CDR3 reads CASSEEPPSLGSPLHF. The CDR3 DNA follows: TGTGCCAGCAGTGAAGAACCCCCAAGCCTGGGGTCACCCCTCCACTTT.

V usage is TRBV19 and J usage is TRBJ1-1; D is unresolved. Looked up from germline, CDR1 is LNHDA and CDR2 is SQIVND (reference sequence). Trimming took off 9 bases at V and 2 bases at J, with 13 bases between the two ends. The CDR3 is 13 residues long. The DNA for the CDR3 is TGTGCCAGCATCACAGATCTTAACACTGAAGCTTTCTTT. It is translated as CASITDLNTEAFF. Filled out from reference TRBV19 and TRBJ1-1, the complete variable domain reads DGGITQSPKYLFRKEGQNVTLSCEQNLNHDAMYWYRQDPGQGLRLIYYSQIVNDFQKGDIAEGYSVSREKKESFPLTVTSAQKNPTAFYLCASITDLNTEAFFGQGTRLTVV.

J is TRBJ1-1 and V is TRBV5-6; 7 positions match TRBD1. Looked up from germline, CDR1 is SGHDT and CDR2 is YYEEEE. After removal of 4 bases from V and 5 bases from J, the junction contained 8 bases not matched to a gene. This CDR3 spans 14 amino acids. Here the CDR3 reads CASSIGQVRTEAFF. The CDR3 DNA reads TGTGCCAGCAGCATTGGACAGGTCAGGACTGAAGCTTTCTTT.

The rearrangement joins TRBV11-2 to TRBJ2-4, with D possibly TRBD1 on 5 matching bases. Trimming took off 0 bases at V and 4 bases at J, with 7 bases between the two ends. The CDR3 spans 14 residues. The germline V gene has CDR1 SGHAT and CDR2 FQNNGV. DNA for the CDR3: TGTGCCAGCAGCTTAGACAGGGCTAAAAACATTCAGTACTTC. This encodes CASSLDRAKNIQYF.

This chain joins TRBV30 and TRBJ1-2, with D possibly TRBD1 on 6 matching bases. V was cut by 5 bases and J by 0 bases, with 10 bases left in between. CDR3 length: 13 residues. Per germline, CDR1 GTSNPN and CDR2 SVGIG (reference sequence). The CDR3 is CAWAGVSNYGYTF. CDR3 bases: TGTGCCTGGGCAGGGGTTTCTAACTATGGCTACACCTTC. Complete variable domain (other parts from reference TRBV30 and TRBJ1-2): SQTIHQWPATLVQPVGSPLSLECTVEGTSNPNLYWYRQAAGRGLQLLFYSVGIGQISSEVPQNLSASRPQDRQFILSSKKLLLSDSGFYLCAWAGVSNYGYTFGSGTRLTVV.

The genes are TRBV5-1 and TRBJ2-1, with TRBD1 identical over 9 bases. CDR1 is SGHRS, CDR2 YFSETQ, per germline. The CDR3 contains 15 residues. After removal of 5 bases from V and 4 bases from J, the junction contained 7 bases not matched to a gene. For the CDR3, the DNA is TGCGCCAGCAGTTGGACAGGGGAGGGGTACAATGAGCAGTTCTTC. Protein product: CASSWTGEGYNEQFF.